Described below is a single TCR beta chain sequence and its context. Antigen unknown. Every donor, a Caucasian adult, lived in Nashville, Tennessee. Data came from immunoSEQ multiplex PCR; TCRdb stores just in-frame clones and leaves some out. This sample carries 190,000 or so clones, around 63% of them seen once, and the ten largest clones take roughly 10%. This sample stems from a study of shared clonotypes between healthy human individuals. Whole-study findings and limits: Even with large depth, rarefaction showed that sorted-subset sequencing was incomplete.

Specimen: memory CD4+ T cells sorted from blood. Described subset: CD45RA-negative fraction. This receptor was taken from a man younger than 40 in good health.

DNA of the CDR3: TGTGCCAGCTCACCCCTGAGGCAGTCAAGCTCCTACAATGAGCAGTTCTTC. It yields the protein CASSPLRQSSSYNEQFF. The chain employs TRBV18 and TRBJ2-1, with no clear D. V was cut by 3 bases and J by 0 bases, with 15 bases left in between. The CDR3 has 17 amino acids. CDR1 is KGHSH, CDR2 LQKENI, per germline.